This passage covers 28 T cell receptor beta chains from one sample sequenced in a study of blood T cell repertoires in COVID-19. Repertoires were generated with immunoSEQ multiplex PCR, while TCRdb's copy carries only in-frame clones and drops some. This table has some 190,000 clones, more than 60% appearing once. Source material: peripheral blood. The receptor source for this set is a woman in her forties or fifties with acute or convalescent COVID-19.

The rearrangement joins TRBV6-5 to TRBJ1-5; 8 nucleotides match TRBD1. Per the germline V gene, CDR1 is MNHEY and CDR2 is SVGAGI. The V and J ends lost 8 bases and 3 bases, in that order; junction bases with no gene match: 6. The CDR3 loop spans 14 amino acids. CDR3 amino acids: CASGRDRLNQPQHF. As DNA, the CDR3 is TGTGCCAGCGGGCGGGACAGGCTCAATCAGCCCCAGCATTTT.

This chain connects TRBV11-2 to TRBJ1-5; D not certain. This CDR3 has 13 residues. CDR1 is SGHAT, CDR2 FQNNGV, per germline. V gave up 5 bases and J gave up 6 bases, with 11 bases separating them. For the CDR3, the DNA is TGTGCCAGCAGCCCAGACCGGGTTCAGCCCCAGCATTTT. This gives the protein CASSPDRVQPQHF.

This chain joins TRBV25-1 and TRBJ2-3; D is undetermined. The CDR3 contains 14 residues. V lost 2 bases and J lost 2, with 8 bases in between. Germline CDR1 is MGHDK and CDR2 is SYGVNS. In DNA, the CDR3 is TGTGCCAGCAGTGAAACGCGGTTCACAGATACGCAGTATTTT. Translated: CASSETRFTDTQYF.

The chain recombines TRBV30 with TRBJ2-7; possibly TRBD2 for D (7 bases). Trimming removed 2 bases at V and 3 bases at J, with 8 bases between. The CDR3 is 12 residues long. Germline loops: CDR1 GTSNPN, CDR2 SVGIG (reference sequence). The CDR3 coding sequence is TGTGCCTGGAGTAGGGGGGGCTACGAGCAGTACTTC. It codes for CAWSRGGYEQYF.

This clone was detected a few times. This chain connects TRBV15 to TRBJ2-3, with D possibly TRBD2 on 6 matching bases. The CDR3 has 15 residues. Per the germline V gene, CDR1 is LNHNV and CDR2 is YYDKDF (reference sequence). V lost 0 bases and J 7 bases, leaving 14 bases between the germline ends. The chain's CDR3 is CATSREGGRGNTQYF. The CDR3 coding sequence is TGTGCCACCAGCAGAGAGGGGGGAAGGGGAAATACGCAGTATTTT.

The J gene is TRBJ2-7, the V gene TRBV24-1; the match to TRBD2 covers 12 bases. This CDR3 is built from 17 residues. Germline CDR1 KGHDR, CDR2 SFDVKD. The junction had 5 bases not matched to a gene; V was cut back by 1 base and J by 2 bases. The CDR3 DNA reads TGTGCCACCAGTGATTTAGGGACTAGCGGGCCCGCCTACGAGCAGTACTTC. Translating it yields CATSDLGTSGPAYEQYF.

The chain links TRBV6-1 to TRBJ1-3; D ambiguous. This CDR3 is 15 amino acids long. The germline V gene encodes CDR1 MNHNS and CDR2 SASEGT. The V gene lost 1 base and the J gene lost 4 bases, with 11 bases spanning the gap. Here the CDR3 DNA reads TGTGCCAGCAGTGAAGTGGGCAGTCTAGGAAACACCATATATTTT. It encodes CASSEVGSLGNTIYF.

The chain joins TRBV30 to TRBJ2-7; D perhaps matches TRBD2 (6 bases). Germline lookup yields CDR1 GTSNPN and CDR2 SVGIG (reference sequence). V was clipped by 0 bases and J by 7 bases, with 13 bases between them. The CDR3 length is 13 residues. This CDR3 reads CAWSVVGAGEQYF. The CDR3 coding sequence is TGTGCCTGGAGTGTAGTGGGAGCGGGTGAGCAGTACTTC.

The V and J genes are TRBV2 and TRBJ2-7, with D tentatively TRBD2 (5 bases). V shed 8 bases and J shed 4 bases, with 15 bases lying between them. The germline V gene encodes CDR1 SNHLY and CDR2 FYNNEI. This CDR3 has 13 residues. In DNA form, the CDR3 reads TGTGCCAGCTCTAGGCAACTAGTGTACGAGCAGTACTTC. Its protein is CASSRQLVYEQYF. Based on the CDR3 plus reference TRBV2 and TRBJ2-7, the full variable domain is EPEVTQTPSHQVTQMGQEVILRCVPISNHLYFYWYRQILGQKVEFLVSFYNNEISEKSEIFDDQFSVERPDGSNFTLKIRSTKLEDSAMYFCASSRQLVYEQYFGPGTRLTVT.

This chain links TRBV6-5 with TRBJ2-7, with D perhaps matching TRBD2 (5 bases). The V gene's germline CDR1 is MNHEY and CDR2 SVGAGI. V was shortened by 5 bases and J by 1 base, with 9 bases between the two germline ends. CDR3 length equals 13 residues. The CDR3 loop is CASSRTPSYEQYF. Written as DNA, the CDR3 is TGTGCCAGCAGTAGGACTCCTTCCTACGAGCAGTACTTC.

This chain links TRBV19 with TRBJ1-1; D not resolved. Trimming took 3 bases from V and 4 from J, leaving 15 bases between them. There are 15 residues in the CDR3. Per germline, CDR1 LNHDA and CDR2 SQIVND (reference sequence). In DNA form, the CDR3 reads TGTGCCAGTAGTATTGGTTCGAGCGGTGTCACTGAAGCTTTCTTT. Amino acid sequence: CASSIGSSGVTEAFF.

The V and J genes are TRBV9 and TRBJ1-5; a weak D match, TRBD1 (6 bases). Germline-derived CDR1 and CDR2 are SGDLS and YYNGEE. Trimming stripped 0 bases from V and 9 bases from J, with 7 bases between. CDR3 length equals 12 residues. The DNA for the CDR3 is TGTGCCAGCAGCGTAGGAGGGGGGCCCCAGCATTTT. Translated, it gives CASSVGGGPQHF.

The chain carries TRBV11-2 and TRBJ1-1; a possible D gene is TRBD1 (6 bases). The CDR3 length is 13 residues. Germline CDR1 and CDR2: SGHAT and FQNNGV. V was pared by 3 bases and J by 4 bases, with 9 bases between. In DNA, the CDR3 is TGTGCCAGCAGCTTTACAGGGTCCACTGAAGCTTTCTTT. This sequence encodes CASSFTGSTEAFF.

The V call is TRBV9, the J call TRBJ2-7, with TRBD2 matching over 13 bases. Germline V gene lookup returns CDR1 SGDLS and CDR2 YYNGEE. CDR3 length: 14 amino acids. The V and J ends lost 4 bases and 4 bases, in that order; junction bases with no gene match: 2. This CDR3 is CASSSGLAGYEQYF. CDR3 DNA sequence: TGTGCCAGCAGCTCGGGACTAGCGGGGTACGAGCAGTACTTC.

V is TRBV18 and J is TRBJ1-2; D is uncertain. CDR1 is KGHSH and CDR2 is LQKENI in the germline V gene. The CDR3 sequence is 16 residues long. V was trimmed by 4 bases and J by 6 bases, leaving 21 bases between them. The CDR3 sequence is CASSLRRTEDLNGYTF. The CDR3 DNA reads as TGTGCCAGCTCACTGCGACGGACCGAGGACTTGAATGGCTACACCTTC.

This clone turned up a few times. The chain joins TRBV5-1 to TRBJ1-2; 8 nucleotides align to TRBD1. Per the germline V gene, CDR1 is SGHRS and CDR2 is YFSETQ. The J segment lost 8 bases and the V segment lost 0 bases, leaving 3 bases of the junction unmatched. The CDR3 has 13 residues. The CDR3 bases are TGCGCCAGCAGCTTGGGGTCAGGGGGCGGCTACACCTTC. This sequence encodes CASSLGSGGGYTF.

The chain links TRBV2 to TRBJ2-5, with a tentative D call TRBD2 (5 bases). The germline V and J ends were trimmed by 7 bases and 5 bases, with 8 bases remaining between them. The CDR3 sequence is 11 residues long. Germline CDR1 reads SNHLY; CDR2 reads FYNNEI. The CDR3 reads CASTDYETQYF. The CDR3 DNA sequence: TGTGCCAGCACTGACTATGAGACCCAGTACTTC.

This clone occurred a few times. The V call is TRBV28, the J call TRBJ1-2; no reliable D call. The CDR3 is 15 amino acids. The germline CDR1 and CDR2 sequences are MDHEN and SYDVKM. V was trimmed by 0 bases and J by 2 bases, leaving 10 bases between them. This CDR3 is CASSLWRVQNYGYTF. The CDR3 region has the DNA TGTGCCAGCAGTTTATGGAGGGTTCAAAACTATGGCTACACCTTC.

This rearrangement joins TRBV19 to TRBJ2-5; maybe TRBD2 (8 bases). The CDR3 runs to 16 residues. Germline V CDR1 and CDR2: LNHDA, SQIVND (reference sequence). V was trimmed by 5 bases and J by 5 bases, leaving 21 bases between them. The DNA for the CDR3 is TGTGCCAGTAGTCCCCAGGGGGGGACTAGTGGTGAGACCCAGTACTTC. This encodes CASSPQGGTSGETQYF.

This chain joins TRBV18 and TRBJ1-4; TRBD1 aligns across 7 bases. Germline CDR1 is KGHSH and CDR2 is LQKENI. This CDR3 contains 13 residues. V lost 5 bases, J lost 8 bases, and 5 bases stayed unmatched. CDR3 sequence: CASSLQGLEKLFF. Here the CDR3 DNA reads TGTGCCAGCTCATTACAGGGGTTGGAAAAACTGTTTTTT.

V and J are TRBV19 and TRBJ1-1; 8 bases line up with TRBD1. The CDR3 is made up of 13 amino acids. Germline assignment: CDR1 LNHDA and CDR2 SQIVND (reference sequence). The V gene end was trimmed by 9 bases and the J gene end by 7 bases; junction bases not matched to a gene: 10. CDR3 coding DNA: TGTGCCAGCAAGGTCCAGGGGGCCCTTGAAGCTTTCTTT. Translation gives CASKVQGALEAFF.

The J gene is TRBJ2-4, the V gene TRBV2; 10 positions agree with TRBD1. The CDR3 spans 16 residues. Per the germline V gene, CDR1 is SNHLY and CDR2 is FYNNEI. V dropped 4 bases and J dropped 0; count of bases not matched to a gene: 3. The chain's CDR3 is CASSADRGLAKNIQYF. CDR3 in DNA: TGTGCCAGCAGTGCTGACAGGGGGCTAGCCAAAAACATTCAGTACTTC.

This chain joins TRBV30 and TRBJ1-4; D not resolved. The CDR3 loop spans 13 amino acids. Looked up from germline, CDR1 is GTSNPN and CDR2 is SVGIG (reference sequence). Deletions cut 2 bases from V and 4 bases from J, with 8 bases between. The CDR3 coding sequence is TGTGCCTGGAGTACCGGGAATAATGAAAAACTGTTTTTT. Protein product: CAWSTGNNEKLFF.

This chain links TRBV5-1 with TRBJ2-7; 8 nucleotides line up with TRBD2. The germline CDR1 and CDR2 sequences are SGHRS and YFSETQ. After removal of 0 bases from V and 2 bases from J, the junction contained 13 bases not matched to a gene. The CDR3 loop spans 18 amino acids. The DNA for the CDR3 is TGCGCCAGCAGCTTGGCCAAGTTCGGCAGCGGGAGTGCCTACGAGCAGTACTTC. Translation gives CASSLAKFGSGSAYEQYF. Using reference TRBV5-1 and TRBJ2-7 for the parts outside the CDR3, the full variable domain is KAGVTQTPRYLIKTRGQQVTLSCSPISGHRSVSWYQQTPGQGLQFLFEYFSETQRNKGNFPGRFSGRQFSNSRSEMNVSTLELGDSALYLCASSLAKFGSGSAYEQYFGPGTRLTVT.

This clone was found a few times. This CDR3 reads CASSDRSYMNTEAFF. CDR3 nucleotide sequence: TGTGCCAGCAGTGACAGGAGTTACATGAACACTGAAGCTTTCTTT. The genes are TRBV6-2 or TRBV6-3 and TRBJ1-1; TRBD1 is a possible D gene (6 bases). The CDR3 has 15 residues. V lost 5 bases and J 0 bases, leaving 13 bases between the germline ends. Germline V gene sequence: CDR1 MNHEY, CDR2 SVGEGT.

The V and J genes are TRBV5-1 and TRBJ2-2, with a weak D call TRBD2 (6 bases). The V gene lost 0 bases and the J gene lost 6 bases, with 12 bases spanning the gap. Germline-derived CDR1 and CDR2 are SGHRS and YFSETQ. This CDR3 is built from 15 residues. CDR3 residues: CASSLDGRWAGELFF. As DNA, the CDR3 is TGCGCCAGCAGCTTGGACGGGAGATGGGCCGGGGAGCTGTTTTTT.

This clone has only a few counts. The rearrangement joins TRBV28 to TRBJ2-7, with 10 bases lining up with TRBD1. J gave up 5 bases and V 11 bases, and 6 bases lay outside the gene matches. Germline V gene data show CDR1 as MDHEN and CDR2 as SYDVKM. The CDR3 covers 12 residues. The CDR3 sequence is CAGGQGGHEQYF. CDR3 in DNA: TGTGCCGGCGGACAGGGGGGCCACGAGCAGTACTTC.

This clone was counted only a few times. This chain uses TRBV2 with TRBJ1-5; TRBD1 matches 7 bases. The CDR3 has 22 residues. The germline CDR1 and CDR2 sequences are SNHLY and FYNNEI. With V trimmed by 9 bases and J by 0 bases, 29 bases remained unmatched. The CDR3 region has the DNA TGTGCCAGTGGACAGGCTGCGCTGTGGACCACGGCCGAGGATTCTAGCAATCAGCCCCAGCATTTT. Its protein product is CASGQAALWTTAEDSSNQPQHF.